Below are 12 T cell receptor beta chains sequenced from a single sample in a study of blood T cell repertoires in COVID-19. TCRdb keeps only in-frame clones here, not all; method: immunoSEQ multiplex PCR. This table has roughly 150,000 clones, roughly 90% appearing once. The specimen sequenced was peripheral blood. The origin of the receptors is a man aged 55 to 70 with acute or convalescent COVID-19.

The chain couples TRBV5-1 to TRBJ1-1; D is unresolved. Trimming removed 0 bases at V and 7 bases at J, with 7 bases between. From germline, CDR1 is SGHRS and CDR2 YFSETQ. The CDR3 has 12 residues. CDR3 sequence reads: CASSLGKSEAFF. The CDR3, as DNA: TGCGCCAGCAGCTTGGGAAAGAGTGAAGCTTTCTTT.

The V and J genes are TRBV3-1 (or the pseudogene TRBV3-2) and TRBJ2-7; D unclear. CDR3 length: 15 amino acids. V was cut by 3 bases and J by 2 bases, with 14 bases left in between. Germline values: CDR1 LGHDT, CDR2 YNNKEL (reference sequence). The CDR3 coding sequence is TGTGCCAGCAGCCAGCAATCGACGGAGACCTACGAGCAGTACTTC. Translation gives CASSQQSTETYEQYF.

This rearrangement joins TRBV3-1 (or the pseudogene TRBV3-2) to TRBJ1-4; the D gene is possibly TRBD1 (6 bases). Trimming took 4 bases from V and 2 from J, leaving 20 bases between them. Per the germline V gene, CDR1 is LGHDT and CDR2 is YNNKEL (reference sequence). This CDR3 contains 18 residues. In DNA form, the CDR3 reads TGTGCCAGCAGCCGACTGAGAACAGGGACATTGACTAATGAAAAACTGTTTTTT. Translated, it gives CASSRLRTGTLTNEKLFF.

The chain uses TRBV7-2 and TRBJ2-1, with D perhaps TRBD1 (6 bases). The CDR3 loop spans 15 amino acids. V dropped 3 bases and J dropped 6 bases, with 15 bases sitting between them. Germline CDR1 SGHTA, CDR2 FQGNSA. In DNA form, the CDR3 reads TGTGCCAGCAGCTTGGGTGTCCAGGGGAGCAATGAGCAGTTCTTC. Amino acid sequence: CASSLGVQGSNEQFF.

V gene TRBV5-5 combines with J gene TRBJ1-5; tentative D call: TRBD1 (5 bases). The CDR3 sequence is 15 residues long. The V gene lost 3 bases and the J gene lost 4 bases, with 14 bases spanning the gap. The germline CDR1 and CDR2 sequences are SGHKS and YYEKEE (reference sequence). CDR3 sequence reads: CASSYRPAANQPQHF. CDR3 in DNA: TGTGCCAGCAGCTACAGGCCCGCCGCTAATCAGCCCCAGCATTTT.

The rearrangement uses TRBV27 and TRBJ2-1; D might be TRBD2 (7 bases). The V gene lost 4 bases and the J gene lost 12 bases, with 16 bases spanning the gap. From germline, CDR1 is MNHEY and CDR2 SMNVEV (reference sequence). The CDR3 runs 13 residues. The CDR3 reads CASSYPGGRGQFF. The CDR3 DNA reads as TGTGCCAGCAGTTACCCCGGGGGGCGCGGGCAGTTCTTC.

The chain couples TRBV4-2 to TRBJ1-5; D perhaps matches TRBD1 (5 bases). Trimming stripped 0 bases from V and 6 bases from J, with 18 bases between. The CDR3 length is 17 residues. Per the germline V gene, CDR1 is LGHNA and CDR2 is YNFKEQ. This CDR3 reads CASSQDPPGKLGQPQHF. CDR3 sequence (DNA): TGTGCCAGCAGCCAAGATCCCCCAGGGAAGTTAGGTCAGCCCCAGCATTTT.

This chain links TRBV27 with TRBJ2-1; 7 bases map to TRBD2. The CDR3 extends over 15 amino acids. Losses at the gene ends were 2 bases for V and 5 bases for J; bases not matched to a gene: 6. CDR1 is MNHEY and CDR2 is SMNVEV in the germline V gene (reference sequence). The CDR3 protein is CASSLLAGDHNEQFF. Written as DNA, the CDR3 is TGTGCCAGCAGTTTACTCGCGGGAGACCACAATGAGCAGTTCTTC.

This chain links TRBV14 with TRBJ1-2; no clear D. V lost 4 bases, J lost 4 bases, and 10 bases lay in between. Germline V CDR1 and CDR2: SGHDN, FVKESK. The CDR3 sequence is 13 residues long. The CDR3 spells CASSPNLGYGYTF. CDR3 bases: TGTGCCAGCAGCCCCAATCTAGGCTATGGCTACACCTTC.

The V call is TRBV5-8, the J call TRBJ2-3; D remains ambiguous. The V gene's germline CDR1 is SGHTS and CDR2 YDEGEE. Trimming took off 2 bases at V and 1 base at J, with 8 bases between the two ends. This CDR3 contains 14 residues. CDR3: CASSLALGTDTQYF. CDR3 in DNA: TGTGCCAGCAGCTTAGCGTTAGGCACAGATACGCAGTATTTT.

The chain's CDR3 is CASSEPAYFRDGYTF. Written as DNA, the CDR3 is TGTGCCAGCAGTGAACCCGCCTACTTCAGGGATGGCTACACCTTC. V gene TRBV6-1 combines with J gene TRBJ1-2; D may be TRBD1 (5 bases). Germline CDR1 MNHNS, CDR2 SASEGT. Trimming took 2 bases from V and 6 from J, leaving 16 bases between them. The CDR3 is 15 residues long.

J is TRBJ2-1 and V is TRBV5-1; D unresolved. V shed 1 base and J shed 5 bases, with 4 bases lying between them. The CDR3 has 12 amino acids. The germline gives CDR1 SGHRS, CDR2 YFSETQ. The CDR3 loop reads CASSLNNNEQFF. Written as DNA, the CDR3 is TGCGCCAGCAGCTTGAACAACAATGAGCAGTTCTTC.